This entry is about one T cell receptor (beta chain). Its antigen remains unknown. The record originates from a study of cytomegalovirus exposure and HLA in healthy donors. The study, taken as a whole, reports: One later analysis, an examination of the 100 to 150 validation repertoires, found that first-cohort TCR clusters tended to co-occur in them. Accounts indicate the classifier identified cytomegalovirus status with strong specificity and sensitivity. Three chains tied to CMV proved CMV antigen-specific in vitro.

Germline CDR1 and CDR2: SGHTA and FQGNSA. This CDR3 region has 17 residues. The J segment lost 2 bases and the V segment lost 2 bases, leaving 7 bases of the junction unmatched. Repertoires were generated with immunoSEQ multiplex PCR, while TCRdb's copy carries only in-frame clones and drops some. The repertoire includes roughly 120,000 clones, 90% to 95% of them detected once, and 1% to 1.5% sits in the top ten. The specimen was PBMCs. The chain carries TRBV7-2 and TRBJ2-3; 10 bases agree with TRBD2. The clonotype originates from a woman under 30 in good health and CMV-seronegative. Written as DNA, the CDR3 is TGTGCCAGCAGCTTACAAGCGGGGGGGACATTCACAGATACGCAGTATTTT. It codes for CASSLQAGGTFTDTQYF. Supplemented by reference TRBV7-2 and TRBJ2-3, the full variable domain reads GAGVSQSPSNKVTEKGKDVELRCDPISGHTALYWYRQSLGQGLEFLIYFQGNSAPDKSGLPSDRFSAERTGGSVSTLTIQRTQQEDSAVYLCASSLQAGGTFTDTQYFGPGTRLTVL.